The rows below give T cell receptor beta chains drawn from one sample of a study of blood T cell repertoires in COVID-19. Some clones are missing from TCRdb's copy, which holds only in-frame ones; the method was immunoSEQ multiplex PCR. The table shows 200,000 to 300,000 clones, with 83% occurring only once. The source material was peripheral blood. The receptors originated from a human donor in a cohort sampled during active COVID-19. The CDR3 runs from the conserved cysteine through the conserved F or W. A D gene is named only where the DNA matches it firmly. The size field is filled for only some rows; it gives once, few, many or a size class.

d_call j_call clone_size v_call cdr3_nt cdr3_aa
. TRBJ2-7 . TRBV3-1/TRBV3-2 TGTGCCAGCAGCCAACCCCAAAATTCCCACTACGAGCAGTACTTC CASSQPQNSHYEQYF
. TRBJ2-2 . TRBV24-1 TGTGCCACCAGGCTGGAGGGCACCGGGGAGCTGTTTTTT CATRLEGTGELFF
TRBD1 TRBJ2-3 . TRBV10-3 TGTGCCATCAGTGAGTCCGACCTGCTGGTGGGACAGGGGTCAGATACGCAGTATTTT CAISESDLLVGQGSDTQYF
. TRBJ2-7 . TRBV6-5 TGTGCCAGCGCCCCCCGGGTTGGGGAGCAGTACTTC CASAPRVGEQYF
TRBD1 TRBJ1-5 . TRBV27 TGTGCCAGCAGACCCATACAGGGGTCGGATCAGCCCCAGCATTTT CASRPIQGSDQPQHF
. TRBJ2-7 . TRBV11-2 TGTGCCAGCAGCGCCCAACCCCTGACAAGTCCCCACGAGCAGTACTTC CASSAQPLTSPHEQYF
. TRBJ2-3 . TRBV3-1/TRBV3-2 TGTGCCAGCAGCCAAGTCTGGGAGGGGGTCTCAGATACGCAGTATTTT CASSQVWEGVSDTQYF
. TRBJ1-1 few TRBV19 TGTGCCAGTAGCATCCGGGGTGGGGACACTGAAGCTTTCTTT CASSIRGGDTEAFF
. TRBJ1-2 . TRBV5-4 TGTGCCAGCAGCTTGTCAGGACTTAACTATGGCTACACCTTC CASSLSGLNYGYTF
. TRBJ2-7 . TRBV4-1 TGCGCCAGCAGCCAAGATCCCCGCGAGCAGTACTTC CASSQDPREQYF
TRBD2 TRBJ2-7 . TRBV2 TGTGCCAGCAGTGAAGCCCGGGGGGGATCTGGAGAGCAGTACTTC CASSEARGGSGEQYF
. TRBJ1-6 . TRBV20-1 TGCAGTGCTAGTGTCCAGGGTGGTAGTTCACCCCTCCACTTT CSASVQGGSSPLHF
. TRBJ1-5 few TRBV12-5 TGTGCTAGTGGTTTGGTCGTATTGCAGGACAGACCTAATCAGCCCCAGCATTTT CASGLVVLQDRPNQPQHF
. TRBJ2-5 few TRBV6-5 TGTGCCAGCTGCCGTGATTGGGGGGAAGAGACCCAGTACTTC CASCRDWGEETQYF
TRBD1 TRBJ1-6 many TRBV2 TGTGCCAGCAGTGAAGGGACAGGCGGTTCACCCCTCCACTTT CASSEGTGGSPLHF
. TRBJ1-1 once TRBV13 TGTGCCAGCAGCCTAATTCTGGACAGACGTGAGGAAGCTTTCTTT CASSLILDRREEAFF
. TRBJ2-2 . TRBV11-2 TGTGCCAGCAGCTTATTCGACACCGGGGAGCTGTTTTTT CASSLFDTGELFF
. TRBJ2-1 . TRBV3-1/TRBV3-2 TGTGCCAGCAGCCACAGAAATAGCGAAAGTGAGCAGTTCTTC CASSHRNSESEQFF
. TRBJ2-5 . TRBV29-1 TGCAGCGCCCACCTGCTGGGGACACAGGAGACCCAGTACTTC CSAHLLGTQETQYF
. TRBJ1-1 . TRBV3-1/TRBV3-2 TGTGCCAGCAGCCAAGTGAGCAACACTGAAGCTTTCTTT CASSQVSNTEAFF
TRBD1 TRBJ2-2 once TRBV6-4 TGTGCCAGCAGTGTCGGGACAGAGGCCACCGGGGAGCTGTTTTTT CASSVGTEATGELFF
TRBD1 TRBJ1-5 . TRBV18 TGTGCCAGCTCACCCCCGGGACAGGGATATCAGCCCCAGCATTTT CASSPPGQGYQPQHF
TRBD1 TRBJ2-7 . TRBV5-5 TGTGCCAGCAGCTTGATACCCCAGACAGGGGAGCAGTACTTC CASSLIPQTGEQYF
TRBD1 TRBJ1-1 . TRBV6-5 TGTGCCAGCAGCAACAGGGGTCGGAACACTGAAGCTTTCTTT CASSNRGRNTEAFF
TRBD2 TRBJ2-3 once TRBV24-1 TGTGCCACCGCGGGAGGCCTTAGCACAGATACGCAGTATTTT CATAGGLSTDTQYF
. TRBJ1-1 . TRBV6-5 TGTGCCAGCAGTTATTCAGGGGTCTTGAACACTGAAGCTTTCTTT CASSYSGVLNTEAFF
TRBD1 TRBJ2-1 . TRBV7-3 TGTGCCAGCAGCTCGCTCCCGACAGGGAGAGCCGACAATGAGCAGTTCTTC CASSSLPTGRADNEQFF
TRBD2 TRBJ2-5 . TRBV24-1 TGTGCCACCAGTGCTTGGGAGAGACGCGGGGGAGAGACCCAGTACTTC CATSAWERRGGETQYF
. TRBJ2-2 . TRBV2 TGTGCCAGCAGAGCCGGAGGGCGAGACACCGGGGAGCTGTTTTTT CASRAGGRDTGELFF
. TRBJ2-2 . TRBV11-2 TGTGCCAGCAGCTTATGGAGTTCCACCGGGGAGCTGTTTTTT CASSLWSSTGELFF
. TRBJ2-7 . TRBV7-2 TGTGCCAGCAGCTTCACCCTCGGGGAGACCTACGAGCAGTACTTC CASSFTLGETYEQYF
. TRBJ2-6 . TRBV10-3 TGTGCCATCAGTGAGGCATACAGCTCTGGGGCCAACGTCCTGACTTTC CAISEAYSSGANVLTF
. TRBJ2-7 . TRBV2 TGTGCCAGCAGTGAAGAACAGGGACCCGGATACAAGCAGTACTTC CASSEEQGPGYKQYF
. TRBJ2-2 . TRBV24-1 TGTGCCACCAGCAGGGGAGGGATCGGCACCGGGGAGCTGTTTTTT CATSRGGIGTGELFF
. TRBJ1-2 few TRBV5-6 TGTGCCAGCAGCTTGGGGGGGCGTGGTGGCTACACCTTC CASSLGGRGGYTF
. TRBJ2-7 few TRBV19 TGTGCCAGTAGTTACGCTGCCGAGGGCTACGAGCAGTACTTC CASSYAAEGYEQYF
TRBD1 TRBJ1-6 . TRBV19 TGTGCCAGTAGTACCACAGGGGGTAATTCACCCCTCCACTTT CASSTTGGNSPLHF
TRBD1 TRBJ1-2 few TRBV29-1 TGCAGCGTTGAAGAGGGGACAGCCGGATCCTATGGCTACACCTTC CSVEEGTAGSYGYTF
. TRBJ2-6 once TRBV7-3 TGTGCCAGCAGCTTAGGAGGGAATAGAGCCAACGTCCTGACTTTC CASSLGGNRANVLTF
TRBD1 TRBJ1-4 . TRBV5-6 TGTGCCAGCAGTAAATTCGTGGGACAGACTAATGAAAAACTGTTTTTT CASSKFVGQTNEKLFF
TRBD1 TRBJ2-7 . TRBV5-1 TGCGCCAGCGCCGACAGGGCCGACGAGCAGTACTTC CASADRADEQYF
. TRBJ2-1 . TRBV3-1/TRBV3-2 TGTGCCAGCAGCCAAGGGGGGGTAGGAAGTGAGCAGTTCTTC CASSQGGVGSEQFF
TRBD1 TRBJ1-2 . TRBV6-5 TGTGCCAGCAGGAAAACCGGGACAGACTATGGCTACACCTTC CASRKTGTDYGYTF
. TRBJ2-5 . TRBV5-4 TGTGCCAGCAGCTTGGCAGGACCAGGGGAGACCCAGTACTTC CASSLAGPGETQYF
. TRBJ2-7 . TRBV20-1 TGCAGTGCTACAGGTTCCTACGAGCAGTACTTC CSATGSYEQYF
TRBD2 TRBJ2-7 . TRBV5-4 TGTGCCAGCAGCTCCCGGGGGAGGGACGAGCAGTACTTC CASSSRGRDEQYF
TRBD2 TRBJ2-1 . TRBV24-1 TGTGCCACCAGTGCAGGCAGGGAGACTATAGCGGGAGGGCCCTACAATGAGCAGTTCTTC CATSAGRETIAGGPYNEQFF
TRBD1 TRBJ1-1 few TRBV5-4 TGTGCCAGCAGCTTGGAGTCCCAGGGGGCATGGACTGAAGCTTTCTTT CASSLESQGAWTEAFF
TRBD1 TRBJ1-2 few TRBV15 TGTGCCACCAGCGGATATGGGACAGGCCTTACAGTCTACACCTTC CATSGYGTGLTVYTF
TRBD1 TRBJ1-6 few TRBV4-2 TGTGCCAGCAGCCAGGGGGGACAGGGTGCGGGTTCACCCCTCCACTTT CASSQGGQGAGSPLHF
TRBD1 TRBJ1-5 . TRBV5-8 TGTGCCAGCAGCCCGGGGACAGGGCGGGGTCAGCCCCAGCATTTT CASSPGTGRGQPQHF
TRBD2 TRBJ2-7 . TRBV5-1 TGCGCCAGCAGCTGGGGGGGTAAGACAGTGTATTGGGACGAGCAGTACTTC CASSWGGKTVYWDEQYF
. TRBJ2-7 . TRBV12-5 TGTGCTAGTGGCCAGGGAAGTTCCTACGAGCAGTACTTC CASGQGSSYEQYF
. TRBJ1-4 . TRBV5-1 TGCGCCAGCAGCTCGAACACAGCAACTAATGAAAAACTGTTTTTT CASSSNTATNEKLFF
TRBD1 TRBJ1-1 . TRBV27 TGTGCCAGCACCATAGAGAGGGGGCGTATCACTGAAGCTTTCTTT CASTIERGRITEAFF
TRBD1 TRBJ2-1 . TRBV11-1 TGTGCCAGCAGCTTCCCGGAAACAGGGGTGGGAAATGAGCAGTTCTTC CASSFPETGVGNEQFF
TRBD2 TRBJ2-3 . TRBV9 TGTGCCAGCAGCGTAGAGCATGGCGGGGGGATGACAGATACGCAGTATTTT CASSVEHGGGMTDTQYF